In this sample, the clone carrying this T cell receptor (beta chain) turned up many times. The antigen remains unidentified. This entry comes from a study of molecular identifiers for immune sequencing clone quantification. Study-level background: RNA from roughly 20,000 or 100,000 naive CD8 cells was split five ways in replicates, with four sequenced.

MiXCR, applied by TCRdb to the PCR reads, yields one record per CDR3 protein. The data contain about 39,000 distinct CDR3 sequences, about a fifth of them singletons. General study results and limits: Clones that had above 20 RNA copies took up over 97% of effector molecules but under 1% in naive cells.

The CDR3 spans 13 residues. The V gene lost 0 bases and the J gene lost 1 base, with 3 bases spanning the gap. In germline, CDR1 is SGDLS, CDR2 YYNGEE. The TCR comes from a human donor in good health. Some libraries in this study had Jurkat cell RNA spiked in. Input material: naive CD8+ T cells from blood, with Jurkat cell RNA spiked in. Subset in this sample: FACS-sorted CD8+CD4-CCR7+CD45RA+ naive T cells. This chain joins TRBV9 and TRBJ2-3; D is unclear. The CDR3 spells CASSVGGTDTQYF. The CDR3 DNA sequence: TGTGCCAGCAGCGTAGGGGGCACAGATACGCAGTATTTT.